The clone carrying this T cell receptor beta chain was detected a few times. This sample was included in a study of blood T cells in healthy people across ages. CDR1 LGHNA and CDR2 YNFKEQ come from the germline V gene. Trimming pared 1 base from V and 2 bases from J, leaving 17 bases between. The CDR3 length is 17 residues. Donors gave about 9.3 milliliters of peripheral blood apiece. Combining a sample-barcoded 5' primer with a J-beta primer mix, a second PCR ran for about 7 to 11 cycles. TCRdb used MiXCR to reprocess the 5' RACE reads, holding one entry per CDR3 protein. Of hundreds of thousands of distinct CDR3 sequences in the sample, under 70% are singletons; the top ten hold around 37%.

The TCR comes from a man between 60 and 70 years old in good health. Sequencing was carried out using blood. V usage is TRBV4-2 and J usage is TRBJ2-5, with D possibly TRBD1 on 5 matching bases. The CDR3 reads CASSQGGRRPPQETQYF. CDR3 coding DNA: TGTGCCAGCAGCCAAGGGGGCCGGAGACCCCCTCAAGAGACCCAGTACTTC.